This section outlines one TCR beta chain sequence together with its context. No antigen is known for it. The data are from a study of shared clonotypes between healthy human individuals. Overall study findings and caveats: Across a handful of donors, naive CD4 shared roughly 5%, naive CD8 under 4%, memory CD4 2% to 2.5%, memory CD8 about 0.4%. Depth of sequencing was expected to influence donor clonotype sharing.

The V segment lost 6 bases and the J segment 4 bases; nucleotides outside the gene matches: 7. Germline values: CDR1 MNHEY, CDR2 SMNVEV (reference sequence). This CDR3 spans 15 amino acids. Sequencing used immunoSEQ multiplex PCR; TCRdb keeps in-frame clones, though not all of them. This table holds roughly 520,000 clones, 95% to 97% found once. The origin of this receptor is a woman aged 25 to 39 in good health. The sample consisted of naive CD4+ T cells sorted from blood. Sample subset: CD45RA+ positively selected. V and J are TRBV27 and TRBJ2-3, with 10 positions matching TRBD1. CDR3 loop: CASSIPGQGSDTQYF. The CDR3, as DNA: TGTGCCAGCAGCATTCCGGGACAGGGGTCAGATACGCAGTATTTT.